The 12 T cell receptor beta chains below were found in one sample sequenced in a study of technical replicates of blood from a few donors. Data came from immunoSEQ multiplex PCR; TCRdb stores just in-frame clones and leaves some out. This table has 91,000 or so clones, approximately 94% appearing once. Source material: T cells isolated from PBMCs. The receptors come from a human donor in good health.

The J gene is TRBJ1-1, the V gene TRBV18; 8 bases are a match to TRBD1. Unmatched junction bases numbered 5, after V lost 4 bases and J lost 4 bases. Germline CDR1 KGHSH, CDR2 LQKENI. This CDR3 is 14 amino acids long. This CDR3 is CASSLDRVGTEAFF. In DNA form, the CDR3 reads TGTGCCAGCTCACTGGACAGGGTTGGCACTGAAGCTTTCTTT.

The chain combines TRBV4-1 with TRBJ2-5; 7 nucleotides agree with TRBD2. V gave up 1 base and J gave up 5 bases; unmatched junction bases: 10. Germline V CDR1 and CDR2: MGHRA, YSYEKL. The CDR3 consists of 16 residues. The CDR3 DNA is TGCGCCAGCAGCCAAGGCTTAGCGGGCCTGGGGGAGACCCAGTACTTC. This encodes CASSQGLAGLGETQYF.

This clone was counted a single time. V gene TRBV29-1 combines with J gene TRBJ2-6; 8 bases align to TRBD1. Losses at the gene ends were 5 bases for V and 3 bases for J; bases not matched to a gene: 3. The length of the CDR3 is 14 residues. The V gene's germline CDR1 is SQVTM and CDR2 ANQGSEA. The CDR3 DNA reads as TGCAGCGTTCAGGGGGCGAATGGGGCCAACGTCCTGACTTTC. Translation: CSVQGANGANVLTF.

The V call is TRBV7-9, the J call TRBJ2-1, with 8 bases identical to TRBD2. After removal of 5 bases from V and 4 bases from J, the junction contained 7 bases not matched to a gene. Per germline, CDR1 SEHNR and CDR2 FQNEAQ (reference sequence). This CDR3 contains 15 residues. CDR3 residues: CASSVTGTSYNEQFF. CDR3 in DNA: TGTGCCAGCAGCGTAACCGGGACTAGTTACAATGAGCAGTTCTTC.

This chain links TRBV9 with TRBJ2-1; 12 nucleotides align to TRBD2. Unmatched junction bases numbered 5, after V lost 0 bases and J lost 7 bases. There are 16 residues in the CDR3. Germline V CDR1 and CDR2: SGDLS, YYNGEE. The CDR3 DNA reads TGTGCCAGCAGCGTAGATCCACTAGCGGGAGGAAATGAGCAGTTCTTC. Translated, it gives CASSVDPLAGGNEQFF.

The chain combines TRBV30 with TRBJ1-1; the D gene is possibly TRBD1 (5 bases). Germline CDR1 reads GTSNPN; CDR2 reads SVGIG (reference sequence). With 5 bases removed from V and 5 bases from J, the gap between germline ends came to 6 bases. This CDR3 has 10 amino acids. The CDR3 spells CAWRGTEAFF. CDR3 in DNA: TGTGCCTGGCGGGGGACTGAAGCTTTCTTT.

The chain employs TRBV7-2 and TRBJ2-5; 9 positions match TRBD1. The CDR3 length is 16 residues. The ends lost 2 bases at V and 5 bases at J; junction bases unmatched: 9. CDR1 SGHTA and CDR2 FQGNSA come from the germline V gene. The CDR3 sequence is CASSLRRTGAGETQYF. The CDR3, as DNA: TGTGCCAGCAGCTTACGGCGGACAGGGGCTGGGGAGACCCAGTACTTC.

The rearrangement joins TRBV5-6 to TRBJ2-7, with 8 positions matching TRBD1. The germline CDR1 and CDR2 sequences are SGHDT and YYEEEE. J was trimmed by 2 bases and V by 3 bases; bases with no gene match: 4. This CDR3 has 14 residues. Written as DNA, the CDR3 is TGTGCCAGCAGCTCGTCAGGGGGCCCCTACGAGCAGTACTTC. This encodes CASSSSGGPYEQYF.

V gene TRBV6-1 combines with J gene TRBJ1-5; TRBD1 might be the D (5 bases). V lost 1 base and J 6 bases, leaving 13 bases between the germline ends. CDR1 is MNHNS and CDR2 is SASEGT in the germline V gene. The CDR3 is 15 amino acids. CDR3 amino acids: CASSEGMYDSQPQHF. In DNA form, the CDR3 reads TGTGCCAGCAGTGAAGGCATGTATGACAGTCAGCCCCAGCATTTT.

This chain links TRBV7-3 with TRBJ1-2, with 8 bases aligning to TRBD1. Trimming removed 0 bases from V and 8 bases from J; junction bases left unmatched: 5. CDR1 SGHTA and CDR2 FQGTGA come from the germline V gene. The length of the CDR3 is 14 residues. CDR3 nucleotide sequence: TGTGCCAGCAGCTTAACGGTGCAGGGGGCGGGCTACACCTTC. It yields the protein CASSLTVQGAGYTF.

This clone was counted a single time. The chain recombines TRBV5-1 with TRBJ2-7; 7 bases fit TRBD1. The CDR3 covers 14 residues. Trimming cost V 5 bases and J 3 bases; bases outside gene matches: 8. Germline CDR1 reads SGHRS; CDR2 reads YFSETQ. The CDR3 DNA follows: TGCGCCAGCAGTTCTTTAGCAGGGGGCTACGAGCAGTACTTC. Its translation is CASSSLAGGYEQYF.

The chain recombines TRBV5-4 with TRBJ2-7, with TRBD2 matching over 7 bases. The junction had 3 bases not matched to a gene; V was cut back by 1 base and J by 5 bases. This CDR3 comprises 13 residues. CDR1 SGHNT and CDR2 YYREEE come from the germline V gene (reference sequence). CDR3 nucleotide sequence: TGTGCCAGCAGCTTGCTGGGGGGGAACGAGCAGTACTTC. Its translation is CASSLLGGNEQYF.